This TCR beta chain is from a study of T cells in localized non-small cell lung cancer. Study-wide findings and caveats: Sequencing, confined to only one tumor region, leaves heterogeneity possible. The study linked higher blood T cell density to longer overall survival.

This table comes from immunoSEQ multiplex PCR, and its TCRdb copy is limited to in-frame clones, with some not included. The table includes approximately 2,800 clones, about 32% detected once. This clone rates as medium-sized. The target antigen is unknown. The germline CDR1 and CDR2 sequences are SGHNT and YENEEA. J lost 4 bases, V lost 5 bases, and 10 bases had no gene match. This CDR3 is 15 amino acids long. The chain employs TRBV11-3 and TRBJ1-1; 7 bases are a match to TRBD1. The sequence was obtained from a female donor of 60 years or more with stage II squamous cell lung carcinoma. This sample comprised lung tumor tissue, obtained before any cancer treatment. The CDR3 DNA reads as TGTGCCAGCAGCCCATTCGGGACAGAGGGCACTGAAGCTTTCTTT. It translates to CASSPFGTEGTEAFF.